These T cell receptor beta chains were read from a single sample in a study of T cells expressing NK-cell markers. One entry per CDR3 protein, without DNA, is what TCRdb gives after re-calling the 5' RACE reads. This listing includes about 400,000 distinct CDR3 sequences. The specimen was blood T cells: a sorted CD56 or NKG2C T cell subset, CD4+ or CD8+ T cells, or bulk PBMC T cells (not recorded which). The receptors here all came from a woman between 50 and 59 years old in good health. Each CDR3 is given with its conserved first and last residue.

J: TRBJ2-1; V: TRBV4-1; CDR3: CASSQDRVSGYNEQFF
J: TRBJ2-5; V: TRBV4-1; CDR3: CASSPRWGTQYF
J: TRBJ1-5; V: TRBV2; CDR3: CASSEDAIYQPQHF
J: TRBJ1-5; V: TRBV28; CDR3: CASSLGTGGGNQPQHF
J: TRBJ2-2; V: TRBV5-1; CDR3: CASSEGSGRLTGELFF
J: TRBJ2-3; V: TRBV2; CDR3: CANFLREDDTDTQYF
J: TRBJ2-2; V: TRBV7-2; CDR3: CASSSRTSGRNTGELFF
J: TRBJ2-2; V: TRBV7-2; CDR3: CASSSWPGEVTGELFF
J: TRBJ2-5; V: TRBV6-5; CDR3: CASSYRLRSSETQYF
J: TRBJ1-2; V: TRBV6-4; CDR3: CASSESPGGIYGYTF
J: TRBJ1-3; V: TRBV6-5; CDR3: CASSPGARGNTIYF
J: TRBJ2-2; V: TRBV20-1; CDR3: CSARGHGNTGELFF
J: TRBJ1-1; V: TRBV7-8; CDR3: CASSRDRVDEAFF
J: TRBJ1-2; V: TRBV4-2; CDR3: CASSQWQRGNYGYTF
J: TRBJ1-1; V: TRBV7-2; CDR3: CASRGGSGTEAFF
J: TRBJ2-1; V: TRBV3-1; CDR3: CASSQALVNEQFF
J: TRBJ2-5; V: TRBV21-1; CDR3: CASSPGSLQETQYF
J: TRBJ2-1; V: TRBV5-1; CDR3: CASSLGDSEGQFF
J: TRBJ2-5; V: TRBV4-2; CDR3: CASSQNGPKETQYF
J: TRBJ2-5; V: TRBV20-1; CDR3: CSARDYLGHWETQYF
J: TRBJ2-2; V: TRBV7-9; CDR3: CASSPRLAGGPQANTGELFF
J: TRBJ2-3; V: TRBV5-1; CDR3: CASSLDHPSTDTQYF
J: TRBJ2-1; V: TRBV12-3/TRBV12-4; CDR3: CASSLSAHNEQFF
J: TRBJ2-2; V: TRBV5-6; CDR3: CATGLAGSLNTGELFF
J: TRBJ2-1; V: TRBV3-1; CDR3: CASSQEGLANNEQFF
J: TRBJ1-1; V: TRBV6-5; CDR3: CASNGGRRDTEAFF
J: TRBJ2-7; V: TRBV12-3/TRBV12-4; CDR3: CASRPGGSYEQYF
J: TRBJ2-2; V: TRBV24-1; CDR3: CATSSPGLAGSGELFF
J: TRBJ1-2; V: TRBV5-1; CDR3: CASSLGTGIYGYTF
J: TRBJ2-6; V: TRBV24-1; CDR3: CATSDGGDPSGANVLTF
J: TRBJ1-6; V: TRBV7-9; CDR3: CASSSTDSLALHF
J: TRBJ2-7; V: TRBV7-8; CDR3: CASSLGDRFPNYEQYF
J: TRBJ1-3; V: TRBV12-3/TRBV12-4; CDR3: CASSSPLSGNTIYF
J: TRBJ2-2; V: TRBV20-1; CDR3: CSARDFAGTNTGELFF
J: TRBJ2-2; V: TRBV5-1; CDR3: CASSRDRGRTGELFF
J: TRBJ2-1; V: TRBV10-3; CDR3: CAISDLAGNEQFF
J: TRBJ2-7; V: TRBV11-2; CDR3: CASSLGGTAQYF
J: TRBJ2-2; V: TRBV4-1; CDR3: CASSQDKDRANTGELFF
J: TRBJ2-2; V: TRBV12-3/TRBV12-4; CDR3: CASSFGRENAGELFF
J: TRBJ1-3; V: TRBV4-1; CDR3: CASSQGQTSGNTIYF
J: TRBJ1-1; V: TRBV10-3; CDR3: CAIRRQGDTEAFF
J: TRBJ1-1; V: TRBV29-1; CDR3: CSVAWTVTEAFF
J: TRBJ2-3; V: TRBV5-1; CDR3: CASSLTTGLAVPGTDTQYF
J: TRBJ2-2; V: TRBV9; CDR3: CASSVAVTGATGELFF
J: TRBJ2-1; V: TRBV5-1; CDR3: CASSSGVMDEQFF
J: TRBJ2-2; V: TRBV27; CDR3: CASSPRQGTGELFF
J: TRBJ2-1; V: TRBV7-9; CDR3: CASSPFTRDRVRNEQFF
J: TRBJ2-2; V: TRBV28; CDR3: CASSFVQGTGELFF
J: TRBJ2-3; V: TRBV20-1; CDR3: CSAKGLAEGTDTQYF
J: TRBJ2-1; V: TRBV5-1; CDR3: CASSIARVEQFF